This TCR beta chain derives from a study of T-cell memory formation after mild COVID-19 (dated by TCRdb to about 2021). Regarding the study in general: TCR sequence clusters from the two donors were found to be largely donor specific. In two donors, T-cell clones that expanded and contracted after mild COVID-19 were followed by sequencing TCRalpha and TCRbeta repertoires longitudinally. The cohort comprised two young, previously healthy adult volunteers, one female and one male. Paper-wide results and their limitations: Contracting CD4+ clones were found mainly in CM and EM memory subsets, while CD8+ clones were enriched in EMRA. Some responding clones were detected in pre-infection memory, which suggested that pre-existing cross-reactive memory T cells had joined the SARS-CoV-2 response. The study covered only a couple of mild cases, and larger cohorts including severe cases with pre-infection samples were considered necessary. Clones contracting from day 15 to 85 had balanced CD4/CD8 phenotypes, while a second wave expanding from day 15 to 37 was biased towards CD4+. The second-wave clones that peaked on day 37 were not confirmed to be SARS-CoV-2 specific.

Comment on this clonotype: Its specific antigen is unknown. No base qualities exist here, and no much larger clone lies one base off it.

Ficoll-Paque density gradient centrifugation was used to isolate PBMCs. Sequencer: Illumina NovaSeq 6000. cDNA libraries for TCRalpha and TCRbeta were prepared by 5'RACE using constant-segment primers, with sample barcodes and unique molecular identifiers added. Trizol reagent was used to extract RNA from every sample. Amplification of the libraries took two PCR steps, and the second step added a second sample barcode plus Illumina TruSeq adapters. Sequencing of libraries was performed on an Illumina NovaSeq with 2 x 150 bp paired-end reads. The paper's processing steps were these. With migec v1.2.7, reads were demultiplexed and then collapsed into UMI-guided consensus sequences. Using mixcr v2.1.11, the UMI consensuses were aligned to TRA and TRB V and J templates and assembled into clonotypes. Clonotypes were classified as expanded or contracted when called significant by both edgeR and NoisET, with noise models trained on biological replicates. edgeR calls used a false discovery rate-adjusted p below 0.01 and a log2 fold-change threshold of 1. PCA with hierarchical clustering of max-normalized trajectories of the 1000 most abundant clonotypes was used as exploratory dynamics analysis. Separately sequenced CD4+ and CD8+ repertoires were used to assign the CD4 or CD8 phenotype of responding clones. TCRdb itself trimmed the public reads at Q25 with fastp, ran MiXCR and retained productive beta chains. Merged by CDR3 protein, the rows form single entries marked with the most common genes and DNA. The V and J calls were determined by TCRdb, not by the authors. The sample yields roughly 400,000 distinct CDR3 sequences; more than 15% were counted once. The ten largest clones capture approximately 21% of the sample.

The CDR3, from cysteine to valine, totals 12 residues. Only the CDR3 part of the read is kept: 36 bases, read in frame from the first base. CDR1 and CDR2, looked up from the germline V gene, are SGHTA and FQGNSA. V ends up 5 bases short and J 3 bases short, with an unmatched junction base count of 0. The V gene is TRBV7-2 and the J gene is TRBJ2-7, with 8 central nucleotides matching TRBD1. This sequence was found in a man aged 18 to 29 who had mild COVID-19 (a few samples of this study predate the infection). The sample titles of this study are shuffled in the database, so cell type and time point are left out; the donor was told from shared clones. The sequenced sample was PBMCs or a T cell subset sorted from them (not recorded which). The CDR3 sequence is CASSGTGYEQYV. The DNA is as follows: TGTGCCAGCAGCGGGACAGGCTACGAGCAGTACGTC.